This TCR beta chain was sequenced for a study of blood T cell repertoires in COVID-19. Profiled with immunoSEQ multiplex PCR; TCRdb holds only in-frame clones, not every one. Among 200,000 to 250,000 clones listed, 80% were seen once. Trimming at V came to 6 bases and at J to 8 bases, leaving 8 bases not matched to a gene. CDR3 size: 14 residues. The germline V gene encodes CDR1 MDHEN and CDR2 SYDVKM. The receptor comes from a woman in her 70s with acute or convalescent COVID-19. J is TRBJ2-1 and V is TRBV28; 9 positions agree with TRBD2. Material: peripheral blood. In DNA form, the CDR3 reads TGTGCCAGCAGCCCATTTAGCGGGAGAGATGAGCAGTTCTTC. This gives the protein CASSPFSGRDEQFF.